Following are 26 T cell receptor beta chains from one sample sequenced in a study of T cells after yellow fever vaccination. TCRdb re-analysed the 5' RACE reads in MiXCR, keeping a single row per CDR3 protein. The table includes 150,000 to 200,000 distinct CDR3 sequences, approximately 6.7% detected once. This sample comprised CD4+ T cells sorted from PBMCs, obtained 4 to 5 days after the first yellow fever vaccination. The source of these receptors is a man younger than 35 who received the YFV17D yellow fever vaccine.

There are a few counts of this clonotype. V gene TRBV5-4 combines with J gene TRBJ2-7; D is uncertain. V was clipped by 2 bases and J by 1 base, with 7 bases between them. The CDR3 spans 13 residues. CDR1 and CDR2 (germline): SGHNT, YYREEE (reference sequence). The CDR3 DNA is TGTGCCAGCAGCTTCCCAGAGTCCTACGAGCAGTACTTC. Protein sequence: CASSFPESYEQYF. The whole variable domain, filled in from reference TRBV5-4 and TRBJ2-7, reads ETGVTQSPTHLIKTRGQQVTLRCSSQSGHNTVSWYQQALGQGPQFIFQYYREEENGRGNFPPRFSGLQFPNYSSELNVNALELDDSALYLCASSFPESYEQYFGPGTRLTVT.

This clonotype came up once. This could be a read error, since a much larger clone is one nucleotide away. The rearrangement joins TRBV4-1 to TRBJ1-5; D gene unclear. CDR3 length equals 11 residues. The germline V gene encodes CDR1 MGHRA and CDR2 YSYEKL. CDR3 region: CAISQPQPQHF. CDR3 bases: TGCGCCATCAGCCAACCTCAGCCCCAGCATTTT.

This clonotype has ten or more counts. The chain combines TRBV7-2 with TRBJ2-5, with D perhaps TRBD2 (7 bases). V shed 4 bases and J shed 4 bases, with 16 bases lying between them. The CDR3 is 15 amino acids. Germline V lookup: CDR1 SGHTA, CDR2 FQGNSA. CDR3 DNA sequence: TGTGCCAGCAGCTCCAGGAGGGGGGGCCGAGAGACCCAGTACTTC. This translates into CASSSRRGGRETQYF.

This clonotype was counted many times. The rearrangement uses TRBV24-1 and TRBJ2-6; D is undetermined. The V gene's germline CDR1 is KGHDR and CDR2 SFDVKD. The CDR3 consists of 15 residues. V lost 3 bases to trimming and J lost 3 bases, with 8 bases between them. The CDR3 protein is CATSDGRNGANVLTF. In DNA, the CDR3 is TGTGCCACCAGTGATGGCAGGAATGGGGCCAACGTCCTGACTTTC.

In nucleotides, the CDR3 is TGTGCCAGCAGTCCCCAGACAGGGGCAAGATCTGGAAACACCATATATTTT. This sequence encodes CASSPQTGARSGNTIYF. The genes are TRBV6-1 and TRBJ1-3; TRBD1 matches 8 bases. CDR1 and CDR2 from the germline V gene are MNHNS and SASEGT. The CDR3 has 17 amino acids. The J segment lost 1 base and the V segment lost 5 bases, leaving 10 bases of the junction unmatched.

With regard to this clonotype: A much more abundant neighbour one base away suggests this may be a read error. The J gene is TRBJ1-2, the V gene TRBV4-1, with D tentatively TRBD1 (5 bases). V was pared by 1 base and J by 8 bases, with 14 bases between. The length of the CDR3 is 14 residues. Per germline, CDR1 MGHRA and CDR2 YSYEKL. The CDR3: CASSQARYRGGYTF. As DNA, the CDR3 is TGCGCCAGCAGCCAAGCCCGGTATCGGGGGGGCTACACCTTC.

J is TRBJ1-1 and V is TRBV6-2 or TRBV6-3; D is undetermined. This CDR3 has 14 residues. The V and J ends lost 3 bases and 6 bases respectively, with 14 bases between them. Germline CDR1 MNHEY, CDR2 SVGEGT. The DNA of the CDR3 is TGTGCCAGCAGTTATTTTCCCGGTGGCTCTGAAGCTTTCTTT. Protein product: CASSYFPGGSEAFF.

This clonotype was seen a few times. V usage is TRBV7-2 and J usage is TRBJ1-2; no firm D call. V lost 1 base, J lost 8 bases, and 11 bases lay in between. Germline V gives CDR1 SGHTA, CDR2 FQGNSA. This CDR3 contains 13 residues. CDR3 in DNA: TGTGCCAGCAGCTTAGGGGCAGTCCGAGGCTACACCTTC. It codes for CASSLGAVRGYTF.

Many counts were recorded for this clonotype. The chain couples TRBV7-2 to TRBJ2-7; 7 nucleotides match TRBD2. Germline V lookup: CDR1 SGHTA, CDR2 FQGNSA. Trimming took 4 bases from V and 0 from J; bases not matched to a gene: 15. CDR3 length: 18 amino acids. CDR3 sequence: CASSSILRGRADSYEQYF. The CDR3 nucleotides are TGTGCCAGCAGCTCAATACTCCGCGGGAGAGCGGACTCCTACGAGCAGTACTTC.

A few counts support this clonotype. CDR3 coding DNA: TGTGCCAGCAGCTTTGAGGACTGGCCCTATAATTCACCCCTCCACTTT. Its translation is CASSFEDWPYNSPLHF. V gene TRBV7-8 combines with J gene TRBJ1-6; D unresolved. The CDR3 runs 16 residues. Trimming left V 3 bases short and J 2 bases short, with 11 bases between. Germline V gene data show CDR1 as SGHVS and CDR2 as FQNEAQ.

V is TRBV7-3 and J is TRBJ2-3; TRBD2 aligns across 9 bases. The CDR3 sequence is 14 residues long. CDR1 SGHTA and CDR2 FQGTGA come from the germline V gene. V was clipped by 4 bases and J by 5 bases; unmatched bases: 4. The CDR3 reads CASSSSGEVDTQYF. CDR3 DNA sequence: TGTGCCAGCAGCTCTAGCGGGGAAGTAGATACGCAGTATTTT.

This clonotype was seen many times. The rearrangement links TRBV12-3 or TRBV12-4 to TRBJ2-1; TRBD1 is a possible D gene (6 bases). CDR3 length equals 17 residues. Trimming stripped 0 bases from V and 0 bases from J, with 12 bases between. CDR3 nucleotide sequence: TGTGCCAGCAGTTTAGCGGCCCAGGGGAGCTCCTACAATGAGCAGTTCTTC. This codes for CASSLAAQGSSYNEQFF.

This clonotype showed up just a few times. The CDR3 DNA sequence: TGTGCCAGCAGCTGGAGGTGGGGTTCAGCGGGGGCCTTCACAGATACGCAGTATTTT. Translating it yields CASSWRWGSAGAFTDTQYF. The rearrangement links TRBV11-2 to TRBJ2-3; 8 bases line up with TRBD2. From germline, CDR1 is SGHAT and CDR2 FQNNGV. Unmatched junction bases numbered 17, after V lost 4 bases and J lost 2 bases. The CDR3 has 19 residues.

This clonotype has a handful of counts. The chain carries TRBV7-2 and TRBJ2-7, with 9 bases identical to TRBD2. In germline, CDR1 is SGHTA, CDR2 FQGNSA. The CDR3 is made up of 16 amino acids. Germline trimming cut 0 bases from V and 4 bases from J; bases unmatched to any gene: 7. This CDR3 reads CASSLASGGTVYEQYF. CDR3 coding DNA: TGTGCCAGCAGCTTAGCAAGCGGGGGGACAGTATACGAGCAGTACTTC.

CDR3 sequence: CASSLRLGTGELFF. The DNA for the CDR3 is TGTGCCAGCAGCCTTCGTCTTGGCACCGGGGAGCTGTTTTTT. The chain links TRBV6-1 to TRBJ2-2, with D hard to call. Germline CDR1 MNHNS, CDR2 SASEGT. CDR3 length: 14 residues. The V end lost 6 bases, the J end lost 4 bases, and 12 bases lay between the germline ends.

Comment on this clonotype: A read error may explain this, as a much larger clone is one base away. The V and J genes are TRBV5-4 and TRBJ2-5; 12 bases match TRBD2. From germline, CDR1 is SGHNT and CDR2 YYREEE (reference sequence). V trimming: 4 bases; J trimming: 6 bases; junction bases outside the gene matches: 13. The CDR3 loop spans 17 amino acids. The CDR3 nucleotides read TGTGCCAGCAGCAGCTGGGGTAGACTAGCGGGGGAGAAGACCCAGTACTTC. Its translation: CASSSWGRLAGEKTQYF.

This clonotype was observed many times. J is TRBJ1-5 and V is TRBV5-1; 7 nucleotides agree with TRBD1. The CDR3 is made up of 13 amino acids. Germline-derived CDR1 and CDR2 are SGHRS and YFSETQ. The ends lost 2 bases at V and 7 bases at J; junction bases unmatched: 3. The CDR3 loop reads CASSFGRGQPQHF. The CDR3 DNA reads TGCGCCAGCAGCTTTGGCAGGGGGCAGCCCCAGCATTTT.

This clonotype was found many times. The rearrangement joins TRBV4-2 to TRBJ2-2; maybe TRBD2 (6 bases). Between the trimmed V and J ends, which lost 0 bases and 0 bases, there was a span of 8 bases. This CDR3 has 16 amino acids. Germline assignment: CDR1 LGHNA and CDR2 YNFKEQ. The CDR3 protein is CASSQEGGANTGELFF. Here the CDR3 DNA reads TGTGCCAGCAGCCAAGAGGGCGGGGCGAACACCGGGGAGCTGTTTTTT.

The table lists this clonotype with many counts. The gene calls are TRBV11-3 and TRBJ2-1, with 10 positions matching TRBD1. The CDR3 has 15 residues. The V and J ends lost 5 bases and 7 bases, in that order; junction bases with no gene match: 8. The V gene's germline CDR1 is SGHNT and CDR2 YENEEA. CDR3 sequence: CASSPRQGAGNEQFF. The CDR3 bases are TGTGCCAGCAGCCCCCGACAGGGGGCGGGGAATGAGCAGTTCTTC.

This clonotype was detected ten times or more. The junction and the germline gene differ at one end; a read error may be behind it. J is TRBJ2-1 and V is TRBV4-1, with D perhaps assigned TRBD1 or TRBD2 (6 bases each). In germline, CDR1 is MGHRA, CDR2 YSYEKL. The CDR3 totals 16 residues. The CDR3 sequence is CASTQGGTGRYNEQFF. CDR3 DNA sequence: TGCGCCAGCACCCAAGGGGGGACGGGGCGGTACAATGAGCAGTTCTTC.

The CDR3 sequence is CASSLRGGATDTQYF. CDR3 bases: TGTGCCAGCTCACTCCGAGGGGGTGCCACAGATACGCAGTATTTT. The chain is built from TRBV18 and TRBJ2-3, with D tentatively TRBD1 (6 bases). Germline V gene sequence: CDR1 KGHSH, CDR2 LQKENI. The CDR3 spans 15 residues. Trimming removed 4 bases at V and 2 bases at J, with 13 bases between.

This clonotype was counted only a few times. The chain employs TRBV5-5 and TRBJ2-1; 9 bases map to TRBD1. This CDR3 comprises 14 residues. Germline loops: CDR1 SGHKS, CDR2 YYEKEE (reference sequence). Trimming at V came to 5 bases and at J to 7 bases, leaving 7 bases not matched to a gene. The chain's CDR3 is CASSREDRGNEQFF. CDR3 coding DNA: TGTGCCAGCAGTCGTGAGGACAGGGGAAATGAGCAGTTCTTC. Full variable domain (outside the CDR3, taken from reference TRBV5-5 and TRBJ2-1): DAGVTQSPTHLIKTRGQQVTLRCSPISGHKSVSWYQQVLGQGPQFIFQYYEKEERGRGNFPDRFSARQFPNYSSELNVNALLLGDSALYLCASSREDRGNEQFFGPGTRLTVL.

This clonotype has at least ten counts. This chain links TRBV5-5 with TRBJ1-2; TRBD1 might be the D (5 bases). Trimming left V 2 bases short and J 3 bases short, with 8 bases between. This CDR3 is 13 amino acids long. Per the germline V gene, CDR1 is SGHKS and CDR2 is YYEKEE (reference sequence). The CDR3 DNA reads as TGTGCCAGCAGCTTTCCAGGGCACTATGGCTACACCTTC. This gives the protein CASSFPGHYGYTF.

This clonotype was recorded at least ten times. CDR3 nucleotides: TGTGCCATCCCGGGGAGTGAAAAACTGTTTTTT. The encoded protein is CAIPGSEKLFF. The chain couples TRBV7-9 to TRBJ1-4; D is unclear. The V gene lost 10 bases and the J gene lost 7 bases, with 10 bases spanning the gap. Looked up from germline, CDR1 is SEHNR and CDR2 is FQNEAQ (reference sequence). There are 11 residues in the CDR3. Supplemented by reference TRBV7-9 and TRBJ1-4, the full variable domain reads DTGVSQNPRHKITKRGQNVTFRCDPISEHNRLYWYRQTLGQGPEFLTYFQNEAQLEKSRLLSDRFSAERPKGSFSTLEIQRTEQGDSAMYLCAIPGSEKLFFGSGTQLSVL.

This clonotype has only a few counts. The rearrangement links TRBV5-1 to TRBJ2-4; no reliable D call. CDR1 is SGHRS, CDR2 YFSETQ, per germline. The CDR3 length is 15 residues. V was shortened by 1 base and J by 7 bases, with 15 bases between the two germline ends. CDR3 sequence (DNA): TGCGCCAGCAGCTTGACGGCCTCCGACTCTAACATTCAGTACTTC. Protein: CASSLTASDSNIQYF.

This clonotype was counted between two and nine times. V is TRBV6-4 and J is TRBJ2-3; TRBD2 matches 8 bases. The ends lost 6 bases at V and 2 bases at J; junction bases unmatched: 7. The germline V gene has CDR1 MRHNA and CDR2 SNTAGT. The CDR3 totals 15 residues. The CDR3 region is CASSRLATPTDTQYF. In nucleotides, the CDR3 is TGTGCCAGCAGCCGACTAGCGACCCCCACAGATACGCAGTATTTT.